This is a list of T cell receptor beta chains from one sample in a study of T-cell memory formation after mild COVID-19. One entry per CDR3 protein, called by TCRdb with MiXCR from the 5' RACE reads. The sample has about 320,000 distinct CDR3 sequences; roughly an eighth are singletons. Sequences were obtained from PBMCs or a T cell subset sorted from them (not recorded which). These receptors were taken from a man between 18 and 35 years old who had mild COVID-19 (a few samples of this study predate the infection). Cell type and time point are not known. Each CDR3 is given with its conserved first and last residue. The D gene is left open where the match is weak. Only some rows state a clone size, as once, few, many or a class for expanded clones.

size | D | J | V | DNA | CDR3
many | TRBD1 | TRBJ1-6 | TRBV12-3/TRBV12-4 | TGTGCCAGCATGTCGAGGGGGCCGTCTAATTCACCCCTCCACTTT | CASMSRGPSNSPLHF
many | NA | TRBJ2-1 | TRBV4-3 | TGCGCCAGCAGCCAAGTTGGGTCACGGGGTTCCTACAATGAGCAGTTCTTC | CASSQVGSRGSYNEQFF
few | NA | TRBJ2-5 | TRBV6-2/TRBV6-3 | TGTGCCAGCAGTTCCCCGCCCTGGGGGAGAAAGACCCAGTACTTC | CASSSPPWGRKTQYF
NA | TRBD1 | TRBJ1-5 | TRBV24-1 | TGTGCCACCAGTGACCCAGGACAGGGCGGGCATCAGCCCCAGCATTTT | CATSDPGQGGHQPQHF
few | NA | TRBJ1-6 | TRBV5-4 | TGTGCCAGCAGCCAGGCGGGGGCACTCCACTTT | CASSQAGALHF
many | NA | TRBJ2-3 | TRBV5-1 | TGCGCCAGCAGCTTGGAGGGCCATACCCCTGGGGATACGCAGTATTTT | CASSLEGHTPGDTQYF
NA | NA | TRBJ1-2 | TRBV5-1 | TGCGCCAGCAGCCCTGGAGATGACAGCTATGGCTACACCTTC | CASSPGDDSYGYTF
NA | NA | TRBJ2-1 | TRBV6-5 | TGTGCCAGCAGTTCCCGGGGAGGCCTTGAGCAGTTCTTC | CASSSRGGLEQFF
NA | TRBD1 | TRBJ1-1 | TRBV6-5 | TGTGCCAGCAGATTCCCGGGACAGCTTGAAGCTTTCTTT | CASRFPGQLEAFF
NA | NA | TRBJ2-1 | TRBV7-9 | TGTGCCAGCAGCTCGGGGCTGACTGAGCAGTTCTTC | CASSSGLTEQFF
few | NA | TRBJ2-3 | TRBV10-3 | TGTGCCATCAGTGTAGAAAAAGGGTCAGATACGCAGTATTTT | CAISVEKGSDTQYF
many | NA | TRBJ2-5 | TRBV15 | TGTGCCACCAGCAGTCGTAGGGGCCAAGAGACCCAGTACTTC | CATSSRRGQETQYF
NA | NA | TRBJ1-5 | TRBV23-1 | TGCGCCAGCAGTCAATGGGTAGGGATGGGCAATCAGCCCCAGCATTTT | CASSQWVGMGNQPQHF
few | TRBD1 | TRBJ1-1 | TRBV5-6 | TGTGCCAGCAGCTTTACTGACAGGGTCTACGCTGAAGCTTTCTTT | CASSFTDRVYAEAFF
NA | NA | TRBJ2-3 | TRBV5-6 | TGTGCCAGCAGCTTGTCCGCAGATACGCAGTATTTT | CASSLSADTQYF
few | NA | TRBJ2-5 | TRBV2 | TGTGCCAAAGACGGGGCCATAGAGACCCAGTACTTC | CAKDGAIETQYF
NA | NA | TRBJ2-5 | TRBV7-9 | TGTGCCAGCTTCTCCAGGGTGCAAGAGACCCAGTACTTC | CASFSRVQETQYF
NA | NA | TRBJ2-5 | TRBV24-1 | TGTGCCACCAGTGGCCCGGAGGGGGGGCGGGAGACCCAGTACTTC | CATSGPEGGRETQYF
NA | NA | TRBJ2-7 | TRBV6-5 | TGTGCCAGCAGTTACTCGAAGGCGGGACAGCACTACGAGCAGTACTTC | CASSYSKAGQHYEQYF
few | NA | TRBJ2-5 | TRBV14 | TGTGCCAGCAGCCAACGTGCGAACCAAGAGACCCAGTACTTC | CASSQRANQETQYF
NA | NA | TRBJ1-2 | TRBV20-1 | TGCAGTGCTACGACCGGGACCCCCCGGGGTGACACCTTC | CSATTGTPRGDTF
many | NA | TRBJ2-3 | TRBV7-2 | TGTGCCAGCAGCGCCCGGTACGTGGGCACAGATACGCAGTATTTT | CASSARYVGTDTQYF
few | TRBD2 | TRBJ2-3 | TRBV5-1 | TGCGCCAGCCGGGTGGCGGGACTAGCCGCAGATACGCAGTATTTT | CASRVAGLAADTQYF
few | TRBD1 | TRBJ2-7 | TRBV6-2/TRBV6-3 | TGTGCCAGCAGTCTTCGACAGGGTAACGAGCAGTACTTC | CASSLRQGNEQYF
few | NA | TRBJ1-1 | TRBV12-3/TRBV12-4 | TGTGCCAGCATTACAGGGAGGTCGAAGACTGAAGCTTTCTTT | CASITGRSKTEAFF
few | TRBD2 | TRBJ2-7 | TRBV7-9 | TGTGCCAGCAGCCTGTCGGGGGGAAAACACGAGCAGTACTTC | CASSLSGGKHEQYF
NA | NA | TRBJ1-4 | TRBV10-2 | TGCGCCAGCAGCGAGACGGGGAATGAAAAACTGTTTTTT | CASSETGNEKLFF
few | NA | TRBJ2-7 | TRBV5-6 | TGTGCCAGCAGCTGGGGGACGGACTACGAGCAGTACTTC | CASSWGTDYEQYF
NA | NA | TRBJ1-1 | TRBV28 | TGTGCCAGTCTGATTGCCGGGAAAACACACATGAACACTGAAGCTTTCTTT | CASLIAGKTHMNTEAFF
few | TRBD1 | TRBJ2-6 | TRBV5-1 | TGCGCCAGCAGCTTGGAAGGGACAGTCTTCGCTGGGGCCAACGTCCTGACTTTC | CASSLEGTVFAGANVLTF
few | TRBD1 | TRBJ2-1 | TRBV12-3/TRBV12-4 | TGTGCCAGCAGTGGGGGACAGGGGAGTAATGAGCAGTTCTTC | CASSGGQGSNEQFF
few | NA | TRBJ2-3 | TRBV10-3 | TGTGCCGCCCAGAGGGACCTCAACACAGATACGCAGTATTTT | CAAQRDLNTDTQYF
many | TRBD1 | TRBJ1-4 | TRBV7-7 | TGTGCTAGCAGCGCGGGGACAGCCCTAAGCGATGAAAAACTGTTTTTT | CASSAGTALSDEKLFF
NA | NA | TRBJ2-5 | TRBV29-1 | TGCAGCGTTATACGCGACAGGTTCGAGACCCAGTACTTC | CSVIRDRFETQYF
few | NA | TRBJ1-1 | TRBV5-5 | TGTGCCAGCAGCTTGGCGACAGCCAATCTTTATGCTTTCTTT | CASSLATANLYAFF
many | NA | TRBJ1-5 | TRBV5-1 | TGCGCCAGCAGCTTACGTGGCGAACCCAATCAGCCCCAGCATTTT | CASSLRGEPNQPQHF
NA | TRBD1 | TRBJ1-4 | TRBV6-1 | TGTGCCACCGAACTGGGACAGAGCAATGAAAAACTGTTTTTT | CATELGQSNEKLFF
NA | NA | TRBJ2-3 | TRBV7-3 | TGTGCCAGCAGCCCCGAATACAGGGCGACGCAGTATTTT | CASSPEYRATQYF
few | NA | TRBJ2-3 | TRBV18 | TGTGCCAGCTCACCAGGGCCTACCACAGATACGCAGTATTTT | CASSPGPTTDTQYF
few | NA | TRBJ1-5 | TRBV7-9 | TGTGCCAGCAGCCACACAGATCAGCCCCAGCATTTT | CASSHTDQPQHF
many | NA | TRBJ2-5 | TRBV28 | TGTGCCAGCAAGGGGGCCGAAGGGAGGGAAGAGACCCAGTACTTC | CASKGAEGREETQYF
NA | TRBD1 | TRBJ1-6 | TRBV4-1 | TGCGCCAGCAGCATACGGACAGGGCCTAATTCACCCCTCCACTTT | CASSIRTGPNSPLHF
NA | NA | TRBJ1-1 | TRBV10-3 | TGTGCCATCATGGAGACCCGCGACACTGAAGCTTTCTTT | CAIMETRDTEAFF
NA | NA | TRBJ2-3 | TRBV7-9 | TGTGCCAGCAGCCAAAGGACGGGACACACAGATACGCAGTATTTT | CASSQRTGHTDTQYF
NA | NA | TRBJ2-1 | TRBV6-5 | TGTGCCAGCAGTTACACACCAGGGGGGTTTTACAATGAGCAGTTCTTC | CASSYTPGGFYNEQFF